The clone carrying this TCR beta chain was picked up a small number of times. What it binds is not known. These data belong to a study of post-analysis software for immune sequencing data. Whole-study findings and limits: Those samples that were prepared in the same batch co-clustered strongly by F measure. Higher frequency in patients than in controls was seen for roughly 5 TRBV segments, with TRBV5-6, TRBV5-1 and TRBV20-1 among them.

Unique molecular identifiers were built into the TCR beta cDNA libraries. One entry per CDR3 protein results from TCRdb running MiXCR on the PCR reads. The sample records some 700,000 distinct CDR3 sequences, around 60% being singletons. CDR1 is DFQATT, CDR2 SNEGSKA, per germline (reference sequence). CDR3 length: 14 amino acids. V was cut by 6 bases and J by 7 bases, with 21 bases left in between. This receptor was obtained from a girl aged 2 to 10 with multiple sclerosis. The V call is TRBV20-1, the J call TRBJ1-2; a possible D gene is TRBD1 (6 bases). Source material: blood. In DNA, the CDR3 is TGCAGTGCCTCATCTCTTCGGGGGGGGCCTGGCTACACCTTC. As protein: CSASSLRGGPGYTF.